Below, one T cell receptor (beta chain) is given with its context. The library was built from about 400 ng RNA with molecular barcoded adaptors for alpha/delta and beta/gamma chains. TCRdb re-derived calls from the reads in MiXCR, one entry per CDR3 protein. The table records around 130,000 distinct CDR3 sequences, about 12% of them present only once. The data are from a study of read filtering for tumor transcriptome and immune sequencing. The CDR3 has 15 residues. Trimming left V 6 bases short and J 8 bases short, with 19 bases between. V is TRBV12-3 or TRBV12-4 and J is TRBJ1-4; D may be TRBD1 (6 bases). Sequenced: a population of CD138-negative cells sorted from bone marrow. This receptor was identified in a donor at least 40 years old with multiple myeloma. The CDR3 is CASSSGQWRGEKLFF. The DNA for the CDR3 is TGTGCCAGCAGCTCAGGACAGTGGAGGGGGGAAAAACTGTTTTTT.